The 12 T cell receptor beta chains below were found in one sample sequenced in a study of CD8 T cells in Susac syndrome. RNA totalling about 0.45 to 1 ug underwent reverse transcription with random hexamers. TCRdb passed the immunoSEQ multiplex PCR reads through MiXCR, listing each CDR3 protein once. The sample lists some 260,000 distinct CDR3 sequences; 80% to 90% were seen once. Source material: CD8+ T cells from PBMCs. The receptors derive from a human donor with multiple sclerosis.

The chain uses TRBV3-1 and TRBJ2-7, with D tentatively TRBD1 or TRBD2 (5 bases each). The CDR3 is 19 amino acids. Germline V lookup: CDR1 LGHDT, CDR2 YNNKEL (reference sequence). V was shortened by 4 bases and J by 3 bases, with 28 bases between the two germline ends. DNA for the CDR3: TGTGCCAGCAGCCCCCTCGGGGACCTATTCGGGGATACGAGCTACGAGCAGTACTTC. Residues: CASSPLGDLFGDTSYEQYF.

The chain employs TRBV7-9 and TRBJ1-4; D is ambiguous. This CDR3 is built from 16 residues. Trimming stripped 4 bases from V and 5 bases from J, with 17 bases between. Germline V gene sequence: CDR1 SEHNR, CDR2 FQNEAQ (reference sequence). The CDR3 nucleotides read TGTGCCAGCAGCTCCCCCTCCGACGCCAGGAATGAAAAACTGTTTTTT. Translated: CASSSPSDARNEKLFF.

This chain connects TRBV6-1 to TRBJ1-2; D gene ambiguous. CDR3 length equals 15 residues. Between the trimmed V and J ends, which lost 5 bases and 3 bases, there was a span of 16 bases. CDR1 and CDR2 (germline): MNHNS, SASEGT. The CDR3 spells CASSWSGPWDYGYTF. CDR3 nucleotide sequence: TGTGCCAGCAGTTGGTCAGGCCCGTGGGACTATGGCTACACCTTC.

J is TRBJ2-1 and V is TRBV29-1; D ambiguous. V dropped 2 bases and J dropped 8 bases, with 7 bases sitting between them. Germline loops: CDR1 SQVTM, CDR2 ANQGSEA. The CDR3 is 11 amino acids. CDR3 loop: CSVERRDEQFF. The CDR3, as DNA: TGCAGCGTTGAACGGCGCGATGAGCAGTTCTTC.

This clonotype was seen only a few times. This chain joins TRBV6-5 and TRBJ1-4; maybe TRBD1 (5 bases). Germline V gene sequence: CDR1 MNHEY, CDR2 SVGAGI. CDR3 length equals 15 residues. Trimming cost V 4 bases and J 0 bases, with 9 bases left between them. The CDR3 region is CASSSDRATNEKLFF. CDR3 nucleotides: TGTGCCAGCAGTTCCGACAGAGCAACTAATGAAAAACTGTTTTTT.

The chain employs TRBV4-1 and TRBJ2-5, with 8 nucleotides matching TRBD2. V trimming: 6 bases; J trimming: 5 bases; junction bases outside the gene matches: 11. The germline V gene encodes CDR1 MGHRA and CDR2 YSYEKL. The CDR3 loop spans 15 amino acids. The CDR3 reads CASSEVISSGETQYF. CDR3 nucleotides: TGCGCCAGCAGTGAGGTGATTTCTAGCGGGGAGACCCAGTACTTC.

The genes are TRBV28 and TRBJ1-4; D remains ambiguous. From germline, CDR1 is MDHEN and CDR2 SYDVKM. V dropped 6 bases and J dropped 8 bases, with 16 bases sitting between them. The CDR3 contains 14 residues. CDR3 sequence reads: CASSPRGRQEKLFF. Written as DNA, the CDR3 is TGTGCCAGCAGCCCGAGAGGCCGTCAGGAAAAACTGTTTTTT.

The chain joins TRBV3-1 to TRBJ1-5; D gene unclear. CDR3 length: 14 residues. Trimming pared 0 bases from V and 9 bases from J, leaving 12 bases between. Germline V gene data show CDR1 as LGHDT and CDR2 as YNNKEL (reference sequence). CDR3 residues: CASSQEGQVWPQHF. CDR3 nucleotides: TGTGCCAGCAGCCAAGAAGGGCAGGTATGGCCCCAGCATTTT.

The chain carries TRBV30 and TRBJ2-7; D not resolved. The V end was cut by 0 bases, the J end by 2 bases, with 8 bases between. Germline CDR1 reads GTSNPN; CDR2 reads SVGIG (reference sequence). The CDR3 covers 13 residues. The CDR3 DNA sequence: TGTGCCTGGAGTGTGGCGGAGCCCTACGAGCAGTACTTC. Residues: CAWSVAEPYEQYF.

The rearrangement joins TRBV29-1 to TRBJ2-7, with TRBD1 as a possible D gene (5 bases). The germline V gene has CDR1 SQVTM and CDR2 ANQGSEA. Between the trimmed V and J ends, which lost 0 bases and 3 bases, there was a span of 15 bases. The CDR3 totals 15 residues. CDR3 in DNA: TGCAGCGTTGAAGACCCCAGGGTGGGCGGCTACGAGCAGTACTTC. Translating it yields CSVEDPRVGGYEQYF.

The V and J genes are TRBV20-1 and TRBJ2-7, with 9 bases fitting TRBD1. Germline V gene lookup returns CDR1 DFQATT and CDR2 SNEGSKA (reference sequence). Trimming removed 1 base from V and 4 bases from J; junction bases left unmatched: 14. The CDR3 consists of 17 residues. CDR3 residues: CSARGPGQGFTPYEQYF. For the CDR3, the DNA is TGCAGTGCTAGAGGCCCGGGACAGGGTTTTACCCCGTACGAGCAGTACTTC.

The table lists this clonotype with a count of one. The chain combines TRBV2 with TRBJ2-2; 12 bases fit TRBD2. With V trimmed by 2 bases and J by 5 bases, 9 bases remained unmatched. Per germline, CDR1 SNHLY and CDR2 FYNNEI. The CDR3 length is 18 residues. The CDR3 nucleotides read TGTGCCAGCAGTGAACCCCCTAGCGGGAGGGCCCGGACCGGGGAGCTGTTTTTT. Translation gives CASSEPPSGRARTGELFF.